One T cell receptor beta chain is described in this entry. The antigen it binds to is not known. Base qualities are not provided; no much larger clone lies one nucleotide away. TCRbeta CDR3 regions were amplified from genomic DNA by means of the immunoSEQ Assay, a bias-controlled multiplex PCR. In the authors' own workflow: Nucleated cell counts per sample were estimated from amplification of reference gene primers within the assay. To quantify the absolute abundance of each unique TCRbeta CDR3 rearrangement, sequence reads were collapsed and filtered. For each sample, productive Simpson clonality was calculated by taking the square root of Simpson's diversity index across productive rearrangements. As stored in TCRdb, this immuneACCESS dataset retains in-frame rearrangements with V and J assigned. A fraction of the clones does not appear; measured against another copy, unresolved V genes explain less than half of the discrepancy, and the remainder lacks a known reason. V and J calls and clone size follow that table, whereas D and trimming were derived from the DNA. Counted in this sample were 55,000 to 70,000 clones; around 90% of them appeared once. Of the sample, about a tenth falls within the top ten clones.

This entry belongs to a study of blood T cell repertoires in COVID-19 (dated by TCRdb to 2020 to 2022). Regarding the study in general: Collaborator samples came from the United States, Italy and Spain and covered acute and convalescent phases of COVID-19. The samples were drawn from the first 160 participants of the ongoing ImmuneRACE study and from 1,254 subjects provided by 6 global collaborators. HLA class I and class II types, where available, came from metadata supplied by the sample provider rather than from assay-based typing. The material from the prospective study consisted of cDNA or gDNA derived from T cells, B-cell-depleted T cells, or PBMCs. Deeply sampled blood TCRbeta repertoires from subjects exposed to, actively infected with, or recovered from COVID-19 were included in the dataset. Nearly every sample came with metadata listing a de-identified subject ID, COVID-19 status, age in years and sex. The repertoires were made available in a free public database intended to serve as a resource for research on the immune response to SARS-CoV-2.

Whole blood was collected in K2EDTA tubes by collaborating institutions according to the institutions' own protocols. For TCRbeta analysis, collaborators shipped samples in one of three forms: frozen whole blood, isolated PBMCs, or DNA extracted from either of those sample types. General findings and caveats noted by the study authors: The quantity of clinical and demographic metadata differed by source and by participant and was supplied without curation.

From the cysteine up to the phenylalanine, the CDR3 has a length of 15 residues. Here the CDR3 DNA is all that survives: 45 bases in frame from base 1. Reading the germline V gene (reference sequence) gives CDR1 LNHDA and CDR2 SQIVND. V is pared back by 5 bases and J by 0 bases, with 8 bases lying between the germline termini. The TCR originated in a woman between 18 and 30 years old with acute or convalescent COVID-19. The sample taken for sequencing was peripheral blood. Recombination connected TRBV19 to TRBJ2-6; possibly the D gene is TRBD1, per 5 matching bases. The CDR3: CASSQQASGANVLTF. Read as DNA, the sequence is TGTGCCAGTAGTCAACAGGCCTCTGGGGCCAACGTCCTGACTTTC.